This TCR beta chain comes out of a study of blood T cells in healthy people across ages. Study observations and caveats: Donor CMV status was unknown, possibly confounding expanded clonotype changes. A greater number of naive CD4+ cells and higher diversity distinguished long-lived donors from aged donors.

With a J-beta primer mix and a sample-barcoded 5' primer, a second PCR ran about 6 to 11 cycles. TCRdb re-derived calls from the 5' RACE reads in MiXCR, one entry per CDR3 protein. The data hold about 780,000 distinct CDR3 sequences, with roughly 24% observed a single time. Comments on this clonotype: The antigen is unknown.

Another study also made use of these data, one on T cells of mothers and their children.

Specimen: blood. This receptor was obtained from a boy between 10 and 17 years old in good health.

As DNA, the CDR3 is TGTGCCAGCAGCTGCCCTAGGGTGCATGAGCAGTTCTTC. This translates into CASSCPRVHEQFF. The rearrangement uses TRBV5-5 and TRBJ2-5; D remains unclear. The DNA end lines up better with TRBJ2-1; the J call may be wrong. Germline V gives CDR1 SGHKS, CDR2 YYEKEE (reference sequence). CDR3 length equals 13 residues.